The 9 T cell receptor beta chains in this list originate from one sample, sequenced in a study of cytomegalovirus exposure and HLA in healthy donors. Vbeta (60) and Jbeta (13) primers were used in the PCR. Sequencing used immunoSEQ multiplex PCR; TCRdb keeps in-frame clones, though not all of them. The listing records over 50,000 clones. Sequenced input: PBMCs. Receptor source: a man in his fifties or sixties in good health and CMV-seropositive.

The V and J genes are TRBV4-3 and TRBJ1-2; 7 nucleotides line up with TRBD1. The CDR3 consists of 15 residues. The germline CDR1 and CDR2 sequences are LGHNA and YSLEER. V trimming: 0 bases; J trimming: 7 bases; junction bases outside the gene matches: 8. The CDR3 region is CASSQEGGRVGGYTF. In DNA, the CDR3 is TGCGCCAGCAGCCAAGAAGGGGGCAGGGTAGGTGGCTACACCTTC.

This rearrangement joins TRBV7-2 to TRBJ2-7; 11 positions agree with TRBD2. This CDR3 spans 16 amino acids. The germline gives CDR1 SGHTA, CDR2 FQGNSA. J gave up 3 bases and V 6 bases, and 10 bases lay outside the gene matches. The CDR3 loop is CASRPQLAGDRYEQYF. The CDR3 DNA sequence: TGTGCCAGCAGACCTCAACTAGCGGGAGATCGCTACGAGCAGTACTTC.

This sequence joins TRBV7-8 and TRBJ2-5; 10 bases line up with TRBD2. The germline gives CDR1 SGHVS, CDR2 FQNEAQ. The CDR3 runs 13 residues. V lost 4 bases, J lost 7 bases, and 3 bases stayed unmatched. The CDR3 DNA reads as TGTGCCAGCAGCTCTGGACTAGCGGTGACCCAGTACTTC. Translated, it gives CASSSGLAVTQYF.

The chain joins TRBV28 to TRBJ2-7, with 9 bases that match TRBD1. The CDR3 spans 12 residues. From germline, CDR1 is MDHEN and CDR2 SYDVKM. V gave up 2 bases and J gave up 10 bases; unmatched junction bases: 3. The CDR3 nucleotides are TGTGCCAGCAGTTTAGGACAGGGGACACAGTACTTC. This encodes CASSLGQGTQYF.

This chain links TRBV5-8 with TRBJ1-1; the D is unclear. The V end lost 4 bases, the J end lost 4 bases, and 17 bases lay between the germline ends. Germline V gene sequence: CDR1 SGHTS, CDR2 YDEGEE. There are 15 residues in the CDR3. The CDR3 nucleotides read TGTGCCAGCAGCCTTAGGTTGCTCGGGAGCACTGAAGCTTTCTTT. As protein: CASSLRLLGSTEAFF.

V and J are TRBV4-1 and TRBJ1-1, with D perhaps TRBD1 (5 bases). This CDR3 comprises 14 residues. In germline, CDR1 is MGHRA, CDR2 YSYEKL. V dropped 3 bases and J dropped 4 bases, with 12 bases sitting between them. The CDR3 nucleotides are TGCGCCAGCAGCCATCCCAGGGCTGGCACTGAAGCTTTCTTT. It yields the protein CASSHPRAGTEAFF.

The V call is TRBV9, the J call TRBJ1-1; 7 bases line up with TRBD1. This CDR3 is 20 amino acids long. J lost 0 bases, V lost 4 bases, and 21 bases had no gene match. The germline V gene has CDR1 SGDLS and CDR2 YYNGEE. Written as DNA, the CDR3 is TGTGCCAGCAGCCCCAGGGGGGAGGCAGGGGTGGCCCGAATGAACACTGAAGCTTTCTTT. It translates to CASSPRGEAGVARMNTEAFF.

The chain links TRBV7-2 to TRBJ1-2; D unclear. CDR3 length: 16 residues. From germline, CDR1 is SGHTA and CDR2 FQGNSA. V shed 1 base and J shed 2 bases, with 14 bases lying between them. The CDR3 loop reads CASSLDSQATNYGYTF. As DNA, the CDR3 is TGTGCCAGCAGCTTAGACTCGCAGGCGACAAACTATGGCTACACCTTC.

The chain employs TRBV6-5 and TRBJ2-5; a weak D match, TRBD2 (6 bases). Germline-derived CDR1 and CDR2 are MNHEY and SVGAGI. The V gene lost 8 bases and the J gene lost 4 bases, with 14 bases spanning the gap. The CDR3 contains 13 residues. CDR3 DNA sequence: TGTGCCAGCTCAGGGCGGGGTGGAGAGACCCAGTACTTC. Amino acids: CASSGRGGETQYF.